These T cell receptor beta chains were read from a single sample in a study of blood T cells in healthy people across ages. TCRdb redid the calling of the 5' RACE reads with MiXCR, one entry per CDR3 protein. The sample has 540,000 or so distinct CDR3 sequences, under 55% seen once. The material sequenced was blood. These receptors came from a man at least 80 years old in good health. Each CDR3 is given with its conserved first and last residue. D genes are given only for firm matches.

j_gene,v_gene,d_gene,CDR3aa
TRBJ2-7,TRBV6-5,-,CASSSPRGGLSEQYF
TRBJ1-1,TRBV20-1,-,CSAHMGYTEAFF
TRBJ1-2,TRBV15,-,CATSAHSGTGQGYTF
TRBJ2-5,TRBV7-2,-,CASSLELDRTETQYF
TRBJ2-2,TRBV6-6,TRBD2,CASSRSSGRGTGELFF
TRBJ1-4,TRBV7-2,-,CASSLAGTGEKLFF
TRBJ2-7,TRBV9,-,CASSVGTPGVGYEQYF
TRBJ2-3,TRBV12-3/TRBV12-4,-,CASSPHLTENTDTQYF
TRBJ1-2,TRBV6-2/TRBV6-3,-,CASRDGGYYGYTF
TRBJ1-1,TRBV30,-,CAWSFTENTEAFF
TRBJ2-5,TRBV6-5,-,CASRHLETQYF
TRBJ2-7,TRBV29-1,TRBD1,CSVRQGTYEQYF